A single sample gave rise to the 5 T cell receptor beta chains below, sequenced in a study of immune evolution from preneoplasia to lung adenocarcinoma. Clones were sequenced by immunoSEQ multiplex PCR, and TCRdb holds only the in-frame ones, with some missing. The table has 11,000 to 15,000 clones, about 80% seen once. The sequencing sample was made of FFPE minimally invasive lung adenocarcinoma tissue. The receptor source for this set is a person aged 70 to 85 with lung adenocarcinoma.

The chain is built from TRBV6-5 and TRBJ1-1; D might be TRBD1 (6 bases). Trimming took off 8 bases at V and 11 bases at J, with 15 bases between the two ends. Looked up from germline, CDR1 is MNHEY and CDR2 is SVGAGI. The CDR3 totals 11 residues. This CDR3 reads CASWTGAGAFF. The CDR3 DNA sequence: TGTGCCAGCTGGACGGGGGCGGGGGCTTTCTTT.

The gene calls are TRBV11-2 and TRBJ1-1; D remains unclear. The V and J ends lost 5 bases and 1 base respectively, with 11 bases between them. There are 14 residues in the CDR3. CDR1 and CDR2 from the germline V gene are SGHAT and FQNNGV. This CDR3 reads CASSPRTGNTEAFF. CDR3 DNA sequence: TGTGCCAGCAGCCCCAGGACCGGGAACACTGAAGCTTTCTTT.

The chain uses TRBV7-9 and TRBJ2-2; tentatively, D is TRBD1 or TRBD2 (6 bases each). Germline V lookup: CDR1 SEHNR, CDR2 FQNEAQ (reference sequence). This CDR3 has 15 residues. V dropped 6 bases and J dropped 5 bases, with 16 bases sitting between them. The CDR3 nucleotides read TGTGCCAGCAGGATGAGGGGGGCAATAACCGGGGAGCTGTTTTTT. Translated: CASRMRGAITGELFF.

This chain uses TRBV6-5 with TRBJ2-7; D may be TRBD1 or TRBD2 (5 bases each). The CDR3 is 15 amino acids. The V gene lost 6 bases and the J gene lost 0 bases, with 15 bases spanning the gap. CDR1 and CDR2 (germline): MNHEY, SVGAGI. The CDR3 is CASSPVGATSYEQYF. The DNA for the CDR3 is TGTGCCAGCAGCCCGGTCGGGGCGACCTCCTACGAGCAGTACTTC.

This chain joins TRBV7-9 and TRBJ2-1, with 7 bases fitting TRBD2. V lost 7 bases and J lost 2; bases outside the gene matches: 2. The CDR3 sequence is 13 residues long. The germline CDR1 and CDR2 sequences are SEHNR and FQNEAQ (reference sequence). Here the CDR3 reads CASTGGTYNEQFF. CDR3 DNA: TGTGCCAGCACCGGGGGGACCTACAATGAGCAGTTCTTC.